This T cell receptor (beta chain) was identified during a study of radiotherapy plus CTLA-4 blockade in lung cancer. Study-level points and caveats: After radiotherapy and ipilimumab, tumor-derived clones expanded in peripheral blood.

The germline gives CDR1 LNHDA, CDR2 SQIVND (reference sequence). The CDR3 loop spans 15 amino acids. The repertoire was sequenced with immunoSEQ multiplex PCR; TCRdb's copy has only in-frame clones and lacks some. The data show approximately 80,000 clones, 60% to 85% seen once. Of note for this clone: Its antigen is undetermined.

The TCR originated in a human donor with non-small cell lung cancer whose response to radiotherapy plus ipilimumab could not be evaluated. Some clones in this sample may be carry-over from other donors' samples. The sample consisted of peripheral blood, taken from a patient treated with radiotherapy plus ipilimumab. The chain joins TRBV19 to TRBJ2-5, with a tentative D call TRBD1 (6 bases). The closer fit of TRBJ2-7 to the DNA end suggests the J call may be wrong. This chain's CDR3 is CASSIRGQQSYEQYF. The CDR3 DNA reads TGTGCCAGTAGTATTCGTGGACAGCAATCCTACGAGCAGTACTTC.